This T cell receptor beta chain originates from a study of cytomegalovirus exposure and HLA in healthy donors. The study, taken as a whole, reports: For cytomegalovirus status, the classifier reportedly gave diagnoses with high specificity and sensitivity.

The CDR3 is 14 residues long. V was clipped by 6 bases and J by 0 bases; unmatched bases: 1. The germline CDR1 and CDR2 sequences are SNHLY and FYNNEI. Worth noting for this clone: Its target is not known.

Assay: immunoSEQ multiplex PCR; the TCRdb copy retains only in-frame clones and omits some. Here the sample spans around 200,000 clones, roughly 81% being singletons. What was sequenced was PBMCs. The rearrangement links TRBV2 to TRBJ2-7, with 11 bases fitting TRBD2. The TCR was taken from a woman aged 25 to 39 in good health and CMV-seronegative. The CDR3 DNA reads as TGTGCCAGCAGCACTAGCGGGGGCTCCTACGAGCAGTACTTC. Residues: CASSTSGGSYEQYF.